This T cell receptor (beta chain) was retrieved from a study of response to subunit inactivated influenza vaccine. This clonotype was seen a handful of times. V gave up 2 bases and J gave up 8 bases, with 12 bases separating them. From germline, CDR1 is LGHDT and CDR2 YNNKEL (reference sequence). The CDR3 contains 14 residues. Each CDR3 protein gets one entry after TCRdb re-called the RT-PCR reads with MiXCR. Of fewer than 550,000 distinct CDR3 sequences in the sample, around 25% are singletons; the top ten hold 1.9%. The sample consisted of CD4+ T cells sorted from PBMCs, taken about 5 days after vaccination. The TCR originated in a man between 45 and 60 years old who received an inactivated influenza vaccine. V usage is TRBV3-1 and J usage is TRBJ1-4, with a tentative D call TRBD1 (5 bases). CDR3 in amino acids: CASSQPGLGEKLFF. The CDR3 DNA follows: TGTGCCAGCAGCCAACCAGGGTTAGGCGAAAAACTGTTTTTT.